This T cell receptor (beta chain) is drawn from a study of T and B cells in COVID-19 patients. Blood genomic DNA input for TRB amplification was roughly 220-500 ng. TRB rearrangements were amplified by multiplex PCR with BIOMED2 TRB-A/B primers. TCRdb re-called the multiplex PCR reads through MiXCR, storing one row per CDR3 protein. The repertoire has under 8,500 distinct CDR3 sequences, under 30% of them found once; the top ten carry 8.5% to 14%. The origin of this receptor is a human donor with active COVID-19. The source material was blood.

CDR3 residues: CASSGGAGVRTIYF. Here the CDR3 DNA reads TGTGCCAGCAGTGGGGGAGCGGGCGTACGCACCATATATTTT. This rearrangement joins TRBV28 to TRBJ1-3; TRBD1 might be the D (5 bases). Germline V gene data show CDR1 as MDHEN and CDR2 as SYDVKM. The CDR3 contains 14 residues. V shed 5 bases and J shed 9 bases, with 17 bases lying between them.